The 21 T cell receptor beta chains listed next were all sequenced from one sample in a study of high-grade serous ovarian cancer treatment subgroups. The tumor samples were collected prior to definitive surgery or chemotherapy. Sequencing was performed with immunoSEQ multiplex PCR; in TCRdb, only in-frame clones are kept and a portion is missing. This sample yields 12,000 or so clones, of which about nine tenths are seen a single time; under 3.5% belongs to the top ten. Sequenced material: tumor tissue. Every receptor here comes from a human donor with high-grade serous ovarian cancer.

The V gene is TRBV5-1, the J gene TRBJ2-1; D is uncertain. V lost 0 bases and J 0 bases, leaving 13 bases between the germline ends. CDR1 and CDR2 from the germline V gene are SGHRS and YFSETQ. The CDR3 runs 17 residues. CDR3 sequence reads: CASSLAVDMSSYNEQFF. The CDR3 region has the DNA TGCGCCAGCAGCTTGGCCGTCGACATGAGCTCCTACAATGAGCAGTTCTTC.

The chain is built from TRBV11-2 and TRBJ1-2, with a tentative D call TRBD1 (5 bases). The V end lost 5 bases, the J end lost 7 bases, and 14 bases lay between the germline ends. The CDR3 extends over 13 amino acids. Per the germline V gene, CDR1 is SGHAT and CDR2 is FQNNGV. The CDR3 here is CASSPQGISGYTF. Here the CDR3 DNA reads TGTGCCAGCAGCCCTCAGGGTATTTCTGGCTACACCTTC.

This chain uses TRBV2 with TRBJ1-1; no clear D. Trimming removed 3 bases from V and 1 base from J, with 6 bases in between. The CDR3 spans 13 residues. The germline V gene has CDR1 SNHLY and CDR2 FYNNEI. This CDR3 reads CASSDSWNTEAFF. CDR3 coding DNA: TGTGCCAGCAGTGACAGCTGGAACACTGAAGCTTTCTTT. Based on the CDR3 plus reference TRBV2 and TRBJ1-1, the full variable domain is EPEVTQTPSHQVTQMGQEVILRCVPISNHLYFYWYRQILGQKVEFLVSFYNNEISEKSEIFDDQFSVERPDGSNFTLKIRSTKLEDSAMYFCASSDSWNTEAFFGQGTRLTVV.

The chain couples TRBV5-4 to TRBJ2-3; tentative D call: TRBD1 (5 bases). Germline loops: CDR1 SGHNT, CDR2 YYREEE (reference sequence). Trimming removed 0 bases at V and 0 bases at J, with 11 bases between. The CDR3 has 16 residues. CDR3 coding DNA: TGTGCCAGCAGCTTGGGGGGCGGATCTAGCACAGATACGCAGTATTTT. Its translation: CASSLGGGSSTDTQYF.

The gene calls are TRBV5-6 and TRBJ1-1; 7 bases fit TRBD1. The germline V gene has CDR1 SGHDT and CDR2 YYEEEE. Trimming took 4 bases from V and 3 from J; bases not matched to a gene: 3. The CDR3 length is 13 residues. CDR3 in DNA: TGTGCCAGCAGCAAGACAGGGTACACTGAAGCTTTCTTT. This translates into CASSKTGYTEAFF. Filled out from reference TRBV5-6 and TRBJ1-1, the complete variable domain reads DAGVTQSPTHLIKTRGQQVTLRCSPKSGHDTVSWYQQALGQGPQFIFQYYEEEERQRGNFPDRFSGHQFPNYSSELNVNALLLGDSALYLCASSKTGYTEAFFGQGTRLTVV.

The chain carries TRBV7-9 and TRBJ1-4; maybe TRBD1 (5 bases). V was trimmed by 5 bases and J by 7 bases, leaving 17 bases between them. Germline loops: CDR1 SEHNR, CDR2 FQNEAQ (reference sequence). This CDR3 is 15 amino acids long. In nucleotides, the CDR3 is TGTGCCAGCAGCCCGAAAGGGGCAGTAGGTGAAAAACTGTTTTTT. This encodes CASSPKGAVGEKLFF.

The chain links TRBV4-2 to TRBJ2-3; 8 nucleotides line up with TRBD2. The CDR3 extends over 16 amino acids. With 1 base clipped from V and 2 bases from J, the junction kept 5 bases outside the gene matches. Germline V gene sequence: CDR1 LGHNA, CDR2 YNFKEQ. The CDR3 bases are TGTGCCAGCAGCCAAGGAAATAGCGGGAACACAGATACGCAGTATTTT. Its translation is CASSQGNSGNTDTQYF.

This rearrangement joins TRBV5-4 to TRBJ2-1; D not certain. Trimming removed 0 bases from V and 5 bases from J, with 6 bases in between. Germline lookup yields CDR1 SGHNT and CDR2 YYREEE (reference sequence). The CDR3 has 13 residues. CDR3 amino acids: CASSLDSHNEQFF. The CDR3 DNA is TGTGCCAGCAGCTTGGACAGTCACAATGAGCAGTTCTTC.

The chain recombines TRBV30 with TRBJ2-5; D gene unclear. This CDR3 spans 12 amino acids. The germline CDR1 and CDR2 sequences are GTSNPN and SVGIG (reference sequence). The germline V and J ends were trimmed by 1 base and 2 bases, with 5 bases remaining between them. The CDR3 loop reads CAWSGQQETQYF. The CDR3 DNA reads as TGTGCCTGGAGTGGGCAGCAAGAGACCCAGTACTTC.

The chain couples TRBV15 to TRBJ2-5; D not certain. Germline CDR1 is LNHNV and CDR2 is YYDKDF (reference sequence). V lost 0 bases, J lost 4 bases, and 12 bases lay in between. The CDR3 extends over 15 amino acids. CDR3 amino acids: CATSREAAERETQYF. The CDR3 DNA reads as TGTGCCACCAGCAGAGAGGCGGCAGAACGAGAGACCCAGTACTTC.

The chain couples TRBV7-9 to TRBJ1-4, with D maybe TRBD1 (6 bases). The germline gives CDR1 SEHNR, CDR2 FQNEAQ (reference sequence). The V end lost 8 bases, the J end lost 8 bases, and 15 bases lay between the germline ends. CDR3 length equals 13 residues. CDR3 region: CASSSQGREKLFF. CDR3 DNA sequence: TGTGCCAGCTCGTCGCAGGGGCGCGAAAAACTGTTTTTT.

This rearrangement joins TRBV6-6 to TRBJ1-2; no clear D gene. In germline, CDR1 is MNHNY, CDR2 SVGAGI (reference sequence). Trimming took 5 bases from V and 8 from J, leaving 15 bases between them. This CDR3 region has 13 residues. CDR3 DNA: TGTGCCAGCAGTCCCGACCATAAACAAGGCTACACCTTC. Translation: CASSPDHKQGYTF.

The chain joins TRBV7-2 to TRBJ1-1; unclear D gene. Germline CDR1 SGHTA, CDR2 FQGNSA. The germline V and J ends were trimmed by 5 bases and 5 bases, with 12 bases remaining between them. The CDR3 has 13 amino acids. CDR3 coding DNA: TGTGCCAGCAGCGCCACCCCGGGGACTGAAGCTTTCTTT. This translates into CASSATPGTEAFF. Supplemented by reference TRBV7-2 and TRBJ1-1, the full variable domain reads GAGVSQSPSNKVTEKGKDVELRCDPISGHTALYWYRQSLGQGLEFLIYFQGNSAPDKSGLPSDRFSAERTGGSVSTLTIQRTQQEDSAVYLCASSATPGTEAFFGQGTRLTVV.

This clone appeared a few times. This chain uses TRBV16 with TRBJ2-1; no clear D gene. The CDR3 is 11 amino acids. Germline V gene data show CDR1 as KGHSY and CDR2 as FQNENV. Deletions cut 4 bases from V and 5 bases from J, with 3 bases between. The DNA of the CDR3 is TGTGCCAGCAGCCCCAACAATGAGCAGTTCTTC. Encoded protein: CASSPNNEQFF.

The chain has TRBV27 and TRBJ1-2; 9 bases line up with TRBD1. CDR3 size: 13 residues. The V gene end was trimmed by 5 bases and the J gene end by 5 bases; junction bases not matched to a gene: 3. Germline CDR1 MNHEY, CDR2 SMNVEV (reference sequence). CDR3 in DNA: TGTGCCAGCAGTCCCGGGACAGGGTATGGCTACACCTTC. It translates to CASSPGTGYGYTF.

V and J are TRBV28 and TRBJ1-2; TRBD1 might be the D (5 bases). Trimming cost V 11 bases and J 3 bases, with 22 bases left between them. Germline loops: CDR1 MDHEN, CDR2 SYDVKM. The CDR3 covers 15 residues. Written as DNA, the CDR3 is TGTGCCGCTGCGGGGGAACTGAGTAGTTACTATGGCTACACCTTC. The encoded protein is CAAAGELSSYYGYTF.

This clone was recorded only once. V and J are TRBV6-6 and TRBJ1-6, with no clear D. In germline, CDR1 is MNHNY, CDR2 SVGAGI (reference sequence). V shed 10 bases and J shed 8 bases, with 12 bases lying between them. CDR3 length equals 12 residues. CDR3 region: CATTGWDSPLHF. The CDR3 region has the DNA TGTGCCACCACGGGGTGGGATTCACCCCTCCACTTT.

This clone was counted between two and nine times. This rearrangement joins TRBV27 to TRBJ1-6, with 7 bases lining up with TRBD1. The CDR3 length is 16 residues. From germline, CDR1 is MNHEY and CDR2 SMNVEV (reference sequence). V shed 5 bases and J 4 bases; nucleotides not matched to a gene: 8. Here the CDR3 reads CASSVQGLEYNSPLHF. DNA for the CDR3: TGTGCCAGCAGTGTACAGGGGTTGGAGTATAATTCACCCCTCCACTTT.

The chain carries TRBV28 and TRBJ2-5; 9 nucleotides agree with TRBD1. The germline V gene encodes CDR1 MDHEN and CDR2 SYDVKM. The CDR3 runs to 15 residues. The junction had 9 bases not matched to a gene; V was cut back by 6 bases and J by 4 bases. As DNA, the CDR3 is TGTGCCAGCAGGGATTACGGGACAGGGCGAGAGACCCAGTACTTC. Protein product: CASRDYGTGRETQYF.

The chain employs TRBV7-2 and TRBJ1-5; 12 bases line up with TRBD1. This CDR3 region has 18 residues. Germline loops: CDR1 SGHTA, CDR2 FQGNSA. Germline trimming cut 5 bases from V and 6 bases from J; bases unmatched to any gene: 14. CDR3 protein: CASSLTPTGTGGVQPQHF. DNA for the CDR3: TGTGCCAGCAGCCTTACCCCGACCGGGACAGGGGGCGTTCAGCCCCAGCATTTT.

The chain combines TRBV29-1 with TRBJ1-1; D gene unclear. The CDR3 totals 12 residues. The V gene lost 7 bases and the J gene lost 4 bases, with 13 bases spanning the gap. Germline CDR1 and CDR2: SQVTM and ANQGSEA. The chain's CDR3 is CSGLRDGTEAFF. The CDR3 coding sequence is TGCAGCGGCCTGAGGGATGGCACTGAAGCTTTCTTT.